This T cell receptor beta chain was retrieved from a study of shared T cell receptors in the human thymus. Produced via immunoSEQ multiplex PCR; TCRdb's table is partial and in-frame only. The data show approximately 400,000 clones, around 93% seen once. The clonotype originates from a human donor. Sequencing input: thymocytes.

CDR3 region: CASSTNAPNTEAFF. CDR3 nucleotide sequence: TGCGCCAGCAGCACAAATGCACCGAACACTGAAGCTTTCTTT. The rearrangement links TRBV4-1 to TRBJ1-1, with no clear D. CDR1 is MGHRA, CDR2 YSYEKL, per germline. The V gene lost 5 bases and the J gene lost 1 base, with 11 bases spanning the gap. There are 14 residues in the CDR3.